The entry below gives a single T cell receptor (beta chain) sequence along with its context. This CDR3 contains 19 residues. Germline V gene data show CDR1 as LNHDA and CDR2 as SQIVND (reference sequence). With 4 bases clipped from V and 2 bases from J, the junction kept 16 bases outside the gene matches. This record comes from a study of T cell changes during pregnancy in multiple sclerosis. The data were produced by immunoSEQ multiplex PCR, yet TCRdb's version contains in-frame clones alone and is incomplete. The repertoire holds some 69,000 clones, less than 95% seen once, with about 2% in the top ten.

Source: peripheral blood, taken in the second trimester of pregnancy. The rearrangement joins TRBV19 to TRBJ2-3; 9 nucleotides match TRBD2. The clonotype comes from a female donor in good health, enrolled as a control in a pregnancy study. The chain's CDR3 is CASSRAGGTGQFFTDTQYF. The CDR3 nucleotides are TGTGCCAGTAGTAGGGCGGGAGGGACCGGACAGTTCTTCACAGATACGCAGTATTTT.